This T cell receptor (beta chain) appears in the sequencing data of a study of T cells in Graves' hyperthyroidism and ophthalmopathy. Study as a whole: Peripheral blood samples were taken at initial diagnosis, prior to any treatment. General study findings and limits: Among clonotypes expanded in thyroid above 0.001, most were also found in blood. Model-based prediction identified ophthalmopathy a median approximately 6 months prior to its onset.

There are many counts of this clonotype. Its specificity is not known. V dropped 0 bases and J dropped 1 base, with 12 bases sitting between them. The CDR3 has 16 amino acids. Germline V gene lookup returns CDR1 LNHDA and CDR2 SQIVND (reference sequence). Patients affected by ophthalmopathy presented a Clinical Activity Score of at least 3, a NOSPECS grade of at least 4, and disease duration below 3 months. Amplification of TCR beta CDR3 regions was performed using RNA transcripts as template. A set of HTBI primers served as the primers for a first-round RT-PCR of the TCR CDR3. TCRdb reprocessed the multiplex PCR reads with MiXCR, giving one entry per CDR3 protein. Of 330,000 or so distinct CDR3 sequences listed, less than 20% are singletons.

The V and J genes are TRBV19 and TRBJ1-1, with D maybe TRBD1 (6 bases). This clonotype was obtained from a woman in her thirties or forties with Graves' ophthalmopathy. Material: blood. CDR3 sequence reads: CASSIDRGARNTEAFF. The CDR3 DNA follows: TGTGCCAGTAGTATAGATCGGGGGGCTCGGAACACTGAAGCTTTCTTT.